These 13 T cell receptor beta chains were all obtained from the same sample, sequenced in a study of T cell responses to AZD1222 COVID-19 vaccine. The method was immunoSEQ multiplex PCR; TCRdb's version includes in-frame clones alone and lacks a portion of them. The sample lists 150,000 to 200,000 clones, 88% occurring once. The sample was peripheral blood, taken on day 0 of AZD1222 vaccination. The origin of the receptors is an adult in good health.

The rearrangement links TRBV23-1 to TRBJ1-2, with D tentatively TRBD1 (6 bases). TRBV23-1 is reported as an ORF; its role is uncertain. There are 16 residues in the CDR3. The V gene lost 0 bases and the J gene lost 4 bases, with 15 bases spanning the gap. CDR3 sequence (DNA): TGCGCCAGCAGTCAATCGGGCGGGGGCGGAGGCTATGGCTACACCTTC. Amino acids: CASSQSGGGGGYGYTF.

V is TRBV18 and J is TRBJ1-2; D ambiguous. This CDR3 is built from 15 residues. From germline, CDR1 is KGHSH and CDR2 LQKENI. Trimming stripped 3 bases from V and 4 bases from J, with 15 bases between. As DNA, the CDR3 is TGTGCCAGCTCACCTTCGGACTGGGAGGGCTATGGCTACACCTTC. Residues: CASSPSDWEGYGYTF.

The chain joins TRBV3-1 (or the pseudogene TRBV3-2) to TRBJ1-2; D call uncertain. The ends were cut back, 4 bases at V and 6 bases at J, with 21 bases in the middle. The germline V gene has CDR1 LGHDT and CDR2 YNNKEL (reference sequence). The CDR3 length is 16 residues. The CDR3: CASSLTARPAAHGYTF. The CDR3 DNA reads TGTGCCAGCAGCCTGACTGCCAGGCCCGCTGCCCATGGCTACACCTTC.

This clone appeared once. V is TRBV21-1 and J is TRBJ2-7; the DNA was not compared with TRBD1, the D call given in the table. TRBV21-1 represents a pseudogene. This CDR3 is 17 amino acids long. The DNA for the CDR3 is TGTGCCAGCAGCCCCCGATCGGACAGGGCCATCTCCTACGAGCAGTACTTC. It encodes CASSPRSDRAISYEQYF.

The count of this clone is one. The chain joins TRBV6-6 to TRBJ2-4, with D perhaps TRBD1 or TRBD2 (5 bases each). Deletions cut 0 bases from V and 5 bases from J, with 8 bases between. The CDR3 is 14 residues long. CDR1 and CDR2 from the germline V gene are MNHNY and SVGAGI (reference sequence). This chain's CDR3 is CASSYSRDQNIQYF. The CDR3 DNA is TGTGCCAGCAGTTACTCCAGGGACCAAAACATTCAGTACTTC.

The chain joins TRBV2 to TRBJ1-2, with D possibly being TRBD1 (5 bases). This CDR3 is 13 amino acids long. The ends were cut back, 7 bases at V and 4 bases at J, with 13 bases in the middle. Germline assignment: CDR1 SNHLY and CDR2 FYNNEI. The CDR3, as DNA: TGTGCCAGCACGATCGGGGGTCTCTATGGCTACACCTTC. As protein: CASTIGGLYGYTF.

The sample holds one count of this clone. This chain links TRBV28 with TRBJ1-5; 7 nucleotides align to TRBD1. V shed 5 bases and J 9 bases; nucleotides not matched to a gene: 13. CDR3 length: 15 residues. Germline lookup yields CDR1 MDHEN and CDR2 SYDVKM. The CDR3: CASSPSTGRFGPQHF. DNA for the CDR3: TGTGCCAGCAGTCCGTCGACAGGGCGGTTTGGGCCCCAGCATTTT.

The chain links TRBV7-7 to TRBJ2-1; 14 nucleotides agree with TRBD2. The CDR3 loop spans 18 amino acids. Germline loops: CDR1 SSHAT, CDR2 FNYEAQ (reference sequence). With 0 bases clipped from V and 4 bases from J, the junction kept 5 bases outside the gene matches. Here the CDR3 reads CASSLALGTSGRYNEQFF. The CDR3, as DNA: TGTGCCAGCAGCTTAGCGCTAGGGACTAGCGGGAGATACAATGAGCAGTTCTTC.

CDR3 nucleotides: TGTGCCAGCAGCGCTTCCGGGGGCAGCAATCAGCCCCAGCATTTT. Amino acids: CASSASGGSNQPQHF. The rearrangement links TRBV7-6 to TRBJ1-5, with D possibly TRBD1 on 6 matching bases. The CDR3 extends over 15 amino acids. Trimming removed 5 bases at V and 1 base at J, with 12 bases between. In germline, CDR1 is SGHVS, CDR2 FNYEAQ.

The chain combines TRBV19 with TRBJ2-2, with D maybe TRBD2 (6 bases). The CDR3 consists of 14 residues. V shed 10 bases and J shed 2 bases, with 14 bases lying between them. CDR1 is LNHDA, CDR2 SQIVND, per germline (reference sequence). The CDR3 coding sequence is TGTGCCACCCCGGGGCGGGGAAACACCGGGGAGCTGTTTTTT. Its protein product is CATPGRGNTGELFF.

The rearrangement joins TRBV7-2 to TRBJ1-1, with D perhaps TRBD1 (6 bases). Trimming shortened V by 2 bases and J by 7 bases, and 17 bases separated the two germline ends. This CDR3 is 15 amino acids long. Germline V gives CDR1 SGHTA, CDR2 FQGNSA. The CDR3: CASSLTTGQSNEAFF. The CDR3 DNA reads TGTGCCAGCAGCTTAACTACCGGACAGTCAAATGAAGCTTTCTTT.

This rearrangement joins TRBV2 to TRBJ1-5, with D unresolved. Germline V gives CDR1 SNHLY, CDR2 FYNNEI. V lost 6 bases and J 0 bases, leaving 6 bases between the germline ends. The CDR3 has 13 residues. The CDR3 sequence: CASRRNSNQPQHF. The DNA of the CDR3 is TGTGCCAGCAGAAGGAATAGCAATCAGCCCCAGCATTTT.

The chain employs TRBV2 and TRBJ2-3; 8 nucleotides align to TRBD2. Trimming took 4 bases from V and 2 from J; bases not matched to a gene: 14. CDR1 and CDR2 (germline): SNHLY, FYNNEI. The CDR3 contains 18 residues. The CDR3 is CASSGSSLAGRNTDTQYF. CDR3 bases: TGTGCCAGCAGTGGAAGCTCCTTAGCGGGAAGAAACACAGATACGCAGTATTTT.